This is a list of T cell receptor beta chains from one sample in a study of blood T cell repertoires in COVID-19. This table comes from immunoSEQ multiplex PCR, and its TCRdb copy is limited to in-frame clones, with some not included. The data hold under 45,000 clones, with 81% observed a single time. Sample: peripheral blood. These receptors all come from a man in his sixties or seventies with COVID-19, enrolled during active disease. Each CDR3 is given with its conserved first and last residue. A D gene is named only where the DNA matches it firmly. For some rows the clone size is stated as once, few or many, or as a class when expanded; others skip it.

CDR3 length	clone size	D gene	V gene	J gene	CDR3 DNA	CDR3 protein
12	-	-	TRBV29-1	TRBJ2-7	TGCAGCGCATACGGGTTGAGCTACGAGCAGTACTTC	CSAYGLSYEQYF
15	-	TRBD2	TRBV7-9	TRBJ2-7	TGTGCCAGCAGCTTAGCAGCGGCGGGAGGGGACGAGCAGTACTTC	CASSLAAAGGDEQYF
14	-	-	TRBV7-9	TRBJ1-6	TGTGCCAGTGCCGAACAGGGTCGGAATTCACCCCTCCACTTT	CASAEQGRNSPLHF
14	-	-	TRBV9	TRBJ2-1	TGTGCCAGCAGCGTCTCGCCTAGCGTTTTTGAGCAGTTCTTC	CASSVSPSVFEQFF
15	-	TRBD2	TRBV9	TRBJ2-1	TGTGCCAGCAGCGGCGGGAGGGGAAATTACAATGAGCAGTTCTTC	CASSGGRGNYNEQFF
13	-	TRBD1	TRBV2	TRBJ1-4	TGTGCCAGCAAAACAGGGGCCAATGAAAAACTGTTTTTT	CASKTGANEKLFF
16	-	TRBD2	TRBV7-2	TRBJ2-5	TGTGCCAGCAGCGATCAACCTTTAGCGGGAGGAGAGACCCAGTACTTC	CASSDQPLAGGETQYF
15	-	TRBD2	TRBV7-2	TRBJ2-1	TGTGCCAGCCGGGAGGGTAGCGGGACCTACAATGAGCAGTTCTTC	CASREGSGTYNEQFF
16	-	TRBD2	TRBV7-9	TRBJ2-1	TGTGCCAGCAGCTTATTAGCGGGAGTAACCTACAATGAGCAGTTCTTC	CASSLLAGVTYNEQFF
17	-	TRBD2	TRBV5-4	TRBJ2-2	TGTGCCAGCAGCTTGGCATCGGGAGGGCCGGGAACCGGGGAGCTGTTTTTT	CASSLASGGPGTGELFF
13	-	-	TRBV19	TRBJ2-7	TGTGCCAGTAGCCGACAGGTATCCTACGAGCAGTACTTC	CASSRQVSYEQYF
13	-	TRBD1	TRBV5-1	TRBJ2-5	TGCGCCAGCAGCTTCCGGGACAGGGAGACCCAGTACTTC	CASSFRDRETQYF
13	few	TRBD1	TRBV29-1	TRBJ1-5	TGCAGCGGCCAGACAGGGGTTAACCAGCCCCAGCATTTT	CSGQTGVNQPQHF
15	-	-	TRBV6-5	TRBJ1-1	TGTGCCAGCACCTTGGGTGGGGGGATGAACACTGAAGCTTTCTTT	CASTLGGGMNTEAFF
15	-	TRBD1	TRBV7-9	TRBJ1-6	TGTGCCAGCAGCTTACGACAGGGCGGGAATTCACCCCTCCACTTT	CASSLRQGGNSPLHF
16	-	TRBD2	TRBV5-1	TRBJ2-2	TGCGCCAGCAGCTTGGGAAGCGGGGGGAACTCCGGGGAGCTGTTTTTT	CASSLGSGGNSGELFF
16	-	TRBD2	TRBV7-6	TRBJ2-1	TGTGCCAGCAGCCACCACCCTAGCGGGAGTTATGGTGAGCAGTTCTTC	CASSHHPSGSYGEQFF
15	-	TRBD1	TRBV27	TRBJ1-5	TGTGCCAGCAGGCCTACAGGGGGTCCGTATCAGCCCCAGCATTTT	CASRPTGGPYQPQHF
18	-	TRBD2	TRBV19	TRBJ2-1	TGTGCCAGTAGTATGTGGCTAGCGGGCTCAGGTTGGGGCAATGAGCAGTTCTTC	CASSMWLAGSGWGNEQFF
11	few	-	TRBV6-5	TRBJ1-2	TGTGCCAGCAAAGGGGATGGTGGCTACACCTTC	CASKGDGGYTF
12	-	-	TRBV11-2	TRBJ2-5	TGTGCCAGCAGCCATCAGGGGGAGACCCAGTACTTC	CASSHQGETQYF
15	-	-	TRBV6-5	TRBJ2-5	TGTGCCAGCAAAACAGGGGACTTGAACCAAGAGACCCAGTACTTC	CASKTGDLNQETQYF
15	-	-	TRBV5-6	TRBJ1-2	TGTGCCAGCAGCTTGGGGGAGACCCTATACTATGGCTACACCTTC	CASSLGETLYYGYTF
15	-	TRBD2	TRBV5-1	TRBJ2-1	TGCGCCAGCAGCTTAGGACTAGCGGGGATCAATGAGCAGTTCTTC	CASSLGLAGINEQFF
14	-	TRBD1	TRBV27	TRBJ1-2	TGTGCCAGCAGTTTCACCTCCGGACAGGGGGGCTACACCTTC	CASSFTSGQGGYTF